This T cell receptor (beta chain) was recorded in a study of blood T cells in healthy people across ages (dated by TCRdb to the mid-2010s). About the full investigation: Template switching captured roughly one uniquely barcoded TCR beta cDNA molecule per two T cells in model experiments. Using deep sequencing normalized with unique cDNA molecular identifiers, the study measured how TCR beta repertoire diversity changes with age. The donors were split into four age groups: young (average approximately 16 years), middle-aged (over 35), aged (62) and long-lived (under 85). To avoid experimental bias, donors of different ages were distributed randomly across sequencing lanes. The study analyzed two additional independent replicas of 1 million unique cDNA reads from the same blood draw for two donors, one aged 18 to 30 and one aged 80 or older. The full study reports these points: There was a strong correlation between observed TCR beta diversity and the percentage of naive T cells measured by flow cytometry. Observed TCR beta diversity per million T cells fell roughly linearly with age, and a significant reduction was already apparent by age roughly 40. Estimates of total diversity based on one million sequenced T cells were considered lower bounds and underestimates. Compared with the aged group, the long-lived group had more naive CD4+ T cells, fewer expanded clones and increased TCR diversity, a pattern suggesting age selection. The CMV infection status of donors was not known, potentially confounding age-related changes in expanded clonotypes. Bulk unsorted PBMC profiling prevented conclusive comparison of naive and antigen-experienced compartments.

This clonotype was picked up a small number of times. No antigen is known for it. Per-nucleotide qualities are absent, and no much larger clonotype sits a single base away. The library was obtained by 5' RACE. Data came from an Illumina HiSeq 2500. A second PCR of roughly 7 to 11 cycles was performed with a sample-barcoded 5' primer and a J-beta primer mix. A template-switch 5' adaptor carrying 12 random nucleotides introduced a unique molecular identifier onto each TCR beta cDNA molecule. Each sample yielded at least 2.5 million CDR3-containing paired-end reads. All of the RNA was converted into first-strand cDNA using the Mint cDNA synthesis kit, with a TRBC-specific oligonucleotide serving as the primer. All cDNA was treated with uracil-DNA glycosylase and then went through a first 18-cycle PCR with the universal primers M1SS and BC2_uni_R. The authors' analysis ran thus. For normalization, 1 million high-quality reads, each with a distinct molecular identifier, were randomly selected from each sample. Instead of being binned into consensus sequences, reads with shared molecular identifiers were discarded. MiTCR, run with a Q25 quality threshold and the strictest error-elimination algorithm, handled CDR3 identification, clonotype clustering and error correction. A nonparametric unseen species model using Euler transformation provided a lower-bound estimate of total TCR beta diversity. TCRdb handled the public reads itself, with Q25 trimming in fastp and clone calling in MiXCR, and kept productive beta chains. One record per CDR3 amino acid sequence lists the most common genes and DNA. Here the V and J calls rest on TCRdb's processing, not on the authors' analysis. The sample data list roughly 730,000 distinct CDR3 sequences, and 45% to 70% of these were observed just once. The top ten clones comprise around 24% of the sample.

Inclusive of the bounding cysteine and phenylalanine, the CDR3 is 21 residues long. CDR3 DNA is the only sequence kept; it has 63 bases, read in frame from the first base. V is trimmed back by 1 base and J by 9 bases, and the junction contains 26 bases that no gene match accounts for. CDR1 SGHVS and CDR2 FQNEAQ were looked up in the germline V gene. Systemically healthy Caucasian individuals from Russia, roughly 40 in total and aged about 6 to 100 years, were included as donors. Each donor gave 8 to 10 milliliters of peripheral blood, drawn into EDTA-treated Vacutainer tubes. Ficoll-Paque density-gradient centrifugation was used to isolate PBMCs, with at least 6.5 million obtained per sample. Trizol reagent was used to extract total RNA from PBMCs, with at least 5.5 micrograms per sample. The percentages of naive CD45RAhigh/CD27high T cells were determined by flow cytometry on a PBMC aliquot from every donor.

The sequence came from a man aged 35-49 years in good health. The sequence is built from TRBV7-8 and TRBJ2-1; 8 bases in between match TRBD1. The sequencing input was blood. The CDR3 protein is CASSLVRSWDFPGQGSFEQFF. The DNA sequence is given as TGTGCCAGCAGCTTAGTTCGCTCTTGGGATTTCCCCGGACAGGGAAGTTTTGAGCAGTTCTTC.